Shown below are 25 T cell receptor beta chains from a single sample sequenced in a study of vaccination and CD4 T cells after COVID-19. Cultured CD4+ T cells had their DNA profiled by the Oncomine TCR Beta short-read assay. Each CDR3 protein gets one entry after TCRdb re-called the PCR reads with MiXCR. The data hold 10,000 to 15,000 distinct CDR3 sequences, with roughly 44% observed a single time. Treatment of the sample: approximately nine-day PBMC culture with coronavirus spike peptide pools or control peptides (ViraFEST assay). The antigens of these receptors remain unknown. The sequencing input was CD4+ T cells from blood, cultured in vitro. These receptors were taken from a human donor who had recovered from COVID-19.

This clonotype was found a few times. This sequence joins TRBV7-6 and TRBJ1-1, with TRBD1 identical over 7 bases. Germline V CDR1 and CDR2: SGHVS, FNYEAQ. The trim removed 5 bases at V and 1 base at J, leaving 7 bases unmatched. CDR3 length: 15 residues. CDR3 sequence reads: CASSPRTGSNTEAFF. The CDR3 nucleotides read TGTGCCAGCAGCCCGCGGACAGGTTCGAACACTGAAGCTTTCTTT.

The V gene is TRBV7-9, the J gene TRBJ2-3; TRBD1 aligns across 7 bases. Germline lookup yields CDR1 SEHNR and CDR2 FQNEAQ (reference sequence). The V and J ends lost 2 bases and 2 bases, in that order; junction bases with no gene match: 7. The CDR3 spans 16 residues. The CDR3 reads CASSLQLTGATDTQYF. Here the CDR3 DNA reads TGTGCCAGCAGCTTACAATTAACAGGGGCCACAGATACGCAGTATTTT.

The V and J genes are TRBV28 and TRBJ1-2, with D maybe TRBD1 (5 bases). The CDR3 is 15 amino acids. The V end lost 5 bases, the J end lost 4 bases, and 17 bases lay between the germline ends. The germline V gene has CDR1 MDHEN and CDR2 SYDVKM. The CDR3 DNA reads as TGTGCCAGCAGTACCCATAAGGGGTGGGGCTATGGCTACACCTTC. The encoded protein is CASSTHKGWGYGYTF.

The chain carries TRBV7-6 and TRBJ1-4; 10 nucleotides match TRBD1. The junction had 3 bases not matched to a gene; V was cut back by 5 bases and J by 0 bases. Germline V lookup: CDR1 SGHVS, CDR2 FNYEAQ. The CDR3 totals 16 residues. In nucleotides, the CDR3 is TGTGCCAGCAGCCGGACAGGGGGGGCAACTAATGAAAAACTGTTTTTT. Translating it yields CASSRTGGATNEKLFF.

This clonotype has just a few counts. The gene calls are TRBV6-1 and TRBJ1-3, with 8 positions matching TRBD1. The CDR3 contains 14 residues. CDR1 MNHNS and CDR2 SASEGT come from the germline V gene. With 7 bases clipped from V and 9 bases from J, the junction kept 11 bases outside the gene matches. CDR3 region: CASTTRTGQGTIYF. CDR3 nucleotides: TGTGCCAGCACCACCCGGACAGGGCAAGGCACCATATATTTT.

The rearrangement uses TRBV29-1 and TRBJ1-2, with D unclear. Germline CDR1 and CDR2: SQVTM and ANQGSEA. V was trimmed by 6 bases and J by 4 bases, leaving 9 bases between them. The CDR3 contains 11 residues. The CDR3 region is CSVGGSYGYTF. The CDR3 bases are TGCAGCGTGGGAGGGAGCTATGGCTACACCTTC.

In its sample, this clonotype was seen a few times. This rearrangement joins TRBV20-1 to TRBJ2-7; D is possibly TRBD2 (5 bases). CDR3 length equals 14 residues. V was clipped by 0 bases and J by 1 base, with 10 bases between them. Germline CDR1 reads DFQATT; CDR2 reads SNEGSKA (reference sequence). CDR3 sequence: CSARDFRDSYEQYF. In DNA form, the CDR3 reads TGCAGTGCTAGAGATTTCCGGGATTCCTACGAGCAGTACTTC.

The chain joins TRBV4-2 to TRBJ1-4; D is unclear. Germline CDR1 is LGHNA and CDR2 is YNFKEQ. The CDR3 extends over 16 amino acids. Trimming removed 0 bases at V and 12 bases at J, with 20 bases between. The CDR3 DNA reads TGTGCCAGCAGCCAAGAGCCGGCAGGTCAGAGCCGGGAACTGTTTTTT. It translates to CASSQEPAGQSRELFF.

This clonotype came up once. V is TRBV21-1 and J is TRBJ1-5. TRBV21-1 corresponds to a pseudogene. This CDR3 comprises 12 residues. The CDR3, as DNA: TGTGCCGGACGAGGGGGAGATCAGCCCCAGCATTTT. This gives the protein CAGRGGDQPQHF.

The rearrangement uses TRBV28 and TRBJ1-5; no definite D call. V lost 2 bases, J lost 3 bases, and 11 bases lay in between. CDR1 and CDR2 from the germline V gene are MDHEN and SYDVKM. The CDR3 covers 15 residues. This CDR3 reads CASSLASGANQPQHF. The CDR3 nucleotides read TGTGCCAGCAGTTTAGCTTCGGGAGCCAATCAGCCCCAGCATTTT. The full variable domain, completed using reference TRBV28 and TRBJ1-5, is DVKVTQSSRYLVKRTGEKVFLECVQDMDHENMFWYRQDPGLGLRLIYFSYDVKMKEKGDIPEGYSVSREKKERFSLILESASTNQTSMYLCASSLASGANQPQHFGDGTRLSIL.

This rearrangement joins TRBV24-1 to TRBJ2-7; 8 bases align to TRBD2. Germline CDR1 reads KGHDR; CDR2 reads SFDVKD. The J segment lost 5 bases and the V segment lost 4 bases, leaving 9 bases of the junction unmatched. The CDR3 contains 15 residues. The CDR3 DNA reads as TGTGCCACCAGTGACCCCGGGAGGGCGGGGGACGAGCAGTACTTC. This gives the protein CATSDPGRAGDEQYF.

This clonotype was counted a few times. The chain uses TRBV20-1 and TRBJ1-3; D call uncertain. The CDR3 loop spans 12 amino acids. V was pared by 4 bases and J by 3 bases, with 7 bases between. The V gene's germline CDR1 is DFQATT and CDR2 SNEGSKA (reference sequence). CDR3 DNA sequence: TGCAGTGCTAATTCCCGTGGAAACACCATATATTTT. This translates into CSANSRGNTIYF.

In this sample, this clonotype turned up a few times. The rearrangement joins TRBV20-1 to TRBJ2-5; TRBD2 agrees at 8 bases. V was clipped by 6 bases and J by 7 bases; unmatched bases: 16. From germline, CDR1 is DFQATT and CDR2 SNEGSKA (reference sequence). The CDR3 sequence is 15 residues long. This CDR3 reads CSAPILAGPGGTQYF. DNA of the CDR3: TGCAGTGCGCCGATTTTAGCGGGGCCCGGCGGGACCCAGTACTTC.

This sequence joins TRBV6-5 and TRBJ1-3; 8 bases match TRBD1. The CDR3 consists of 15 residues. V dropped 4 bases and J dropped 2; count of bases not matched to a gene: 4. Germline V gene lookup returns CDR1 MNHEY and CDR2 SVGAGI. CDR3 region: CASSFRDRPGNTIYF. CDR3 sequence (DNA): TGTGCCAGCAGTTTCAGGGACAGGCCTGGAAACACCATATATTTT.

This rearrangement joins TRBV7-8 to TRBJ2-7; D perhaps matches TRBD1 (6 bases). Germline V CDR1 and CDR2: SGHVS, FQNEAQ. There are 14 residues in the CDR3. The V end lost 1 base, the J end lost 3 bases, and 10 bases lay between the germline ends. The CDR3 sequence is CASSLVGQRYEQYF. For the CDR3, the DNA is TGTGCCAGCAGCTTAGTAGGACAGCGCTACGAGCAGTACTTC.

The rearrangement joins TRBV7-9 to TRBJ2-3; a possible D gene is TRBD2 (5 bases). The CDR3 runs 17 residues. The germline V and J ends were trimmed by 5 bases and 2 bases, with 20 bases remaining between them. The germline V gene encodes CDR1 SEHNR and CDR2 FQNEAQ (reference sequence). CDR3 residues: CASSEPLRVPNTDTQYF. Here the CDR3 DNA reads TGTGCCAGCAGCGAACCCCTGCGGGTCCCCAACACAGATACGCAGTATTTT.

This clonotype was picked up a small number of times. The CDR3 loop is CSAPPGQADTEAFF. CDR3 nucleotide sequence: TGCAGTGCGCCACCGGGACAGGCGGACACTGAAGCTTTCTTT. J is TRBJ1-1 and V is TRBV20-1; 8 bases are shared with TRBD1. V was pared by 6 bases and J by 3 bases, with 9 bases of the junction left unmatched. In germline, CDR1 is DFQATT, CDR2 SNEGSKA (reference sequence). The CDR3 has 14 amino acids.

This chain links TRBV21-1 with TRBJ2-7; the D call of TRBD2 is as the table states it, not checked on the DNA. TRBV21-1 is a listed pseudogene. The CDR3 covers 22 residues. The CDR3 bases are TGTGCCAGCAGCGGCCGGGACTCGAGAGATGTTTCGGATGTTGGAGGGGTATACGAGCAGTACTTC. Its translation is CASSGRDSRDVSDVGGVYEQYF.

This chain uses TRBV7-3 with TRBJ2-3; D is ambiguous. The CDR3 covers 12 residues. Germline V CDR1 and CDR2: SGHTA, FQGTGA. The V end was cut by 4 bases, the J end by 2 bases, with 4 bases between. In DNA form, the CDR3 reads TGTGCCAGCAGCTCGAACACAGATACGCAGTATTTT. This encodes CASSSNTDTQYF.

Only a few counts were recorded for this clonotype. V is TRBV20-1 and J is TRBJ2-2; 12 bases line up with TRBD1. The CDR3 is made up of 15 amino acids. V shed 2 bases, J shed 8 bases, and the junction held 6 bases outside the gene matches. Per the germline V gene, CDR1 is DFQATT and CDR2 is SNEGSKA (reference sequence). In nucleotides, the CDR3 is TGCAGTGCTAGACCCGGGACAGGGGGCGCAGGGGAGCTGTTTTTT. Translating it yields CSARPGTGGAGELFF.

The V gene is TRBV6-1, the J gene TRBJ2-1, with 7 bases matching TRBD2. In germline, CDR1 is MNHNS, CDR2 SASEGT. This CDR3 spans 14 amino acids. The junction had 5 bases not matched to a gene; V was cut back by 8 bases and J by 1 base. As DNA, the CDR3 is TGTGCCAGCTTACGACTAGCTTCCTACAATGAGCAGTTCTTC. Its protein product is CASLRLASYNEQFF.

This clonotype was observed a handful of times. J is TRBJ1-5 and V is TRBV19, with D tentatively TRBD1 (6 bases). V shed 1 base and J shed 2 bases, with 15 bases lying between them. This CDR3 has 17 residues. Per germline, CDR1 LNHDA and CDR2 SQIVND (reference sequence). The CDR3 protein is CASSIALGGTGNQPQHF. Here the CDR3 DNA reads TGTGCCAGTAGTATAGCTTTAGGGGGTACGGGCAATCAGCCCCAGCATTTT. Looking up the rest from reference TRBV19 and TRBJ1-5 gives the full variable domain: DGGITQSPKYLFRKEGQNVTLSCEQNLNHDAMYWYRQDPGQGLRLIYYSQIVNDFQKGDIAEGYSVSREKKESFPLTVTSAQKNPTAFYLCASSIALGGTGNQPQHFGDGTRLSIL.

This clonotype appeared once. This sequence joins TRBV24-1 and TRBJ2-4; 7 bases align to TRBD1. In germline, CDR1 is KGHDR, CDR2 SFDVKD. The CDR3 runs 15 residues. Trimming took 3 bases from V and 4 from J; bases not matched to a gene: 5. The CDR3 sequence: CATSDARDSKNIQYF. CDR3 nucleotides: TGTGCCACCAGTGATGCCAGGGACAGTAAAAACATTCAGTACTTC.

Here the CDR3 reads CSAREGAGDEKLFF. The CDR3 DNA follows: TGCAGTGCTAGAGAGGGGGCTGGGGACGAAAAACTGTTTTTT. J is TRBJ1-4 and V is TRBV20-1; the D gene is possibly TRBD1 (6 bases). This CDR3 region has 14 residues. In germline, CDR1 is DFQATT, CDR2 SNEGSKA (reference sequence). Trimming took 0 bases from V and 8 from J, leaving 13 bases between them.

This clonotype was recorded a few times. The V call is TRBV10-3, the J call TRBJ1-1; 8 nucleotides line up with TRBD1. CDR1 is ENHRY and CDR2 is SYGVKD in the germline V gene. The CDR3 is 13 amino acids. V was pared by 6 bases and J by 2 bases, with 2 bases of the junction left unmatched. CDR3 region: CAISGQGNTEAFF. The CDR3 region has the DNA TGTGCCATCAGCGGACAGGGAAACACTGAAGCTTTCTTT.